The T cell receptor (beta chain) described here comes from a study of cytomegalovirus exposure and HLA in healthy donors. Per the germline V gene, CDR1 is LGHNA and CDR2 is YNFKEQ. Trimming removed 1 base from V and 4 bases from J, with 20 bases in between. The CDR3 runs 18 residues. Researchers ran the PCR with 60 Vbeta and 13 Jbeta primers. Produced via immunoSEQ multiplex PCR; TCRdb's table is partial and in-frame only. The repertoire holds more than 150,000 clones, with 70% to 85% as singletons. This TCR derives from a man aged 18 to 30 in good health and CMV-seronegative. Material: PBMCs. The V gene is TRBV4-2, the J gene TRBJ1-3; no clear D gene. DNA of the CDR3: TGTGCCAGCAGCCAAGTCCGAATGGGTGTCGGAGCCGGAAACACCATATATTTT. Amino acid sequence: CASSQVRMGVGAGNTIYF.